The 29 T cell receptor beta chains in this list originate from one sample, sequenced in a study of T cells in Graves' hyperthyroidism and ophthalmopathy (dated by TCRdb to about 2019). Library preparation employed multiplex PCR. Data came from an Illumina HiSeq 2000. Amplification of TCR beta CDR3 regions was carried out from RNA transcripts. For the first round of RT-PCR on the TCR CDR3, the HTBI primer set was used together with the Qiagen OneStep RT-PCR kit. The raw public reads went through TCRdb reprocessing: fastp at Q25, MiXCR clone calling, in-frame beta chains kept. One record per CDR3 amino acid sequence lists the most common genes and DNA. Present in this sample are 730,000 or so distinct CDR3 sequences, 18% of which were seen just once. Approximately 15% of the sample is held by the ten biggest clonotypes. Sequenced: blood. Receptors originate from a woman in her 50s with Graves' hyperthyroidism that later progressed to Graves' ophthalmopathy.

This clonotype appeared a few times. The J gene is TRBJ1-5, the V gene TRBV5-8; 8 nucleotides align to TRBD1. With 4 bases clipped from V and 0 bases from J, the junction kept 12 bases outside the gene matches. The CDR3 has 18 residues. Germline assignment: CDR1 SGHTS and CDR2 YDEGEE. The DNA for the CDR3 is TGTGCCAGCAGCCGAACCAGGACAGGGTCGATTAGCAATCAGCCCCAGCATTTT. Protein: CASSRTRTGSISNQPQHF.

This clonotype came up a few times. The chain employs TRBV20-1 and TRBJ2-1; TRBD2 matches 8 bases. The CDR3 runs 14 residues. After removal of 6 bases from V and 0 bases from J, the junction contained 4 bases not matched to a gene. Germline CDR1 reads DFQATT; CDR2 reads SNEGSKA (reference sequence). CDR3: CSAITSGSYNEQFF. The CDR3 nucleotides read TGCAGTGCCATCACTAGCGGCTCCTACAATGAGCAGTTCTTC.

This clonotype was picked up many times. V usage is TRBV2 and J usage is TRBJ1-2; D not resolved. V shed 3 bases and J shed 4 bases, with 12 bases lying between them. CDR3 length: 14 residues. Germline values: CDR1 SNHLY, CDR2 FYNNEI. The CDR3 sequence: CASSELRVGYGYTF. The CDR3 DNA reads TGTGCCAGCAGTGAGTTGAGGGTTGGCTATGGCTACACCTTC.

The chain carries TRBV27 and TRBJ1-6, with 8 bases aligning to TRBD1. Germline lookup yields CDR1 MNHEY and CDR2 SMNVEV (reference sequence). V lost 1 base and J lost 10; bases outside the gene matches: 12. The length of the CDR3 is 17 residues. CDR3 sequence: CASSLYSGQGVGSPLHF. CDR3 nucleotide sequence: TGTGCCAGCAGTTTATACTCCGGACAGGGCGTCGGGTCACCCCTCCACTTT.

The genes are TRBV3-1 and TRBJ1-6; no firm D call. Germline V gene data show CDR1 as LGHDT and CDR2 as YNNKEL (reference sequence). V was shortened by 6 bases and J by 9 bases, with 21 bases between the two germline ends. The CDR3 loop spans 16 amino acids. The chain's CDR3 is CASSNFRGRMVSPLHF. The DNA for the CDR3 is TGTGCCAGCAGTAACTTCAGAGGTCGTATGGTTTCACCCCTCCACTTT.

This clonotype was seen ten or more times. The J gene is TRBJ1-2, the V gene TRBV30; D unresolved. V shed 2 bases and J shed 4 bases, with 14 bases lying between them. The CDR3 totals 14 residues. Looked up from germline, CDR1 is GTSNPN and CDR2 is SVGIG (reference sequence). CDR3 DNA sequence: TGTGCCTGGAGTACCCAAGCAGTTCCCTATGGCTACACCTTC. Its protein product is CAWSTQAVPYGYTF. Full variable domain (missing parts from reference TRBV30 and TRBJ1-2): SQTIHQWPATLVQPVGSPLSLECTVEGTSNPNLYWYRQAAGRGLQLLFYSVGIGQISSEVPQNLSASRPQDRQFILSSKKLLLSDSGFYLCAWSTQAVPYGYTFGSGTRLTVV.

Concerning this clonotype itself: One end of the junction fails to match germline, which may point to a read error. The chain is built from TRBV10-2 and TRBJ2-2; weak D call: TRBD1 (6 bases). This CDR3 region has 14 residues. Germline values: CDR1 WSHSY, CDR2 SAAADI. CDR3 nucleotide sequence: TGTGCCAGCATGCGACAGACAGGCACCGGGGAGCTGTTTTTT. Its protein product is CASMRQTGTGELFF.

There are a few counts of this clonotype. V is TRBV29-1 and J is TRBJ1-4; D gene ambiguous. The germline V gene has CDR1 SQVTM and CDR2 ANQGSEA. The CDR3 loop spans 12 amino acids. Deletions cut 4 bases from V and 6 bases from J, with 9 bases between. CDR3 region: CSVALVDEKLFF. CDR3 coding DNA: TGCAGCGTTGCGTTGGTCGATGAAAAACTGTTTTTT.

CDR3: CASSSGARAMNTEAFF. In nucleotides, the CDR3 is TGTGCCAGCAGTTCTGGCGCCAGGGCGATGAACACTGAAGCTTTCTTT. The chain employs TRBV6-2 or TRBV6-3 and TRBJ1-1; D may be TRBD1 (5 bases). The CDR3 is 16 amino acids. Trimming pared 4 bases from V and 0 bases from J, leaving 15 bases between. From germline, CDR1 is MNHEY and CDR2 SVGEGT.

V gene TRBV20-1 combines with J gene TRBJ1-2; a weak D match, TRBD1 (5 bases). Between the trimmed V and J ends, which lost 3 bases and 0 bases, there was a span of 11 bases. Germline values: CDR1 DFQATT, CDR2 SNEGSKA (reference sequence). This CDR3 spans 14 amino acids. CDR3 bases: TGCAGTGCTAGGGCCTCAGGGTCTAACTATGGCTACACCTTC. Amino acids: CSARASGSNYGYTF.

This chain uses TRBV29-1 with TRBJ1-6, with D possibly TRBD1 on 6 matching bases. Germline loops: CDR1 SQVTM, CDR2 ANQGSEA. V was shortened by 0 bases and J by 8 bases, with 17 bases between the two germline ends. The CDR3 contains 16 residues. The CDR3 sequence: CSVEDPESGGDSPLHF. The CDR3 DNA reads TGCAGCGTTGAAGATCCAGAGTCCGGGGGCGATTCACCCCTCCACTTT.

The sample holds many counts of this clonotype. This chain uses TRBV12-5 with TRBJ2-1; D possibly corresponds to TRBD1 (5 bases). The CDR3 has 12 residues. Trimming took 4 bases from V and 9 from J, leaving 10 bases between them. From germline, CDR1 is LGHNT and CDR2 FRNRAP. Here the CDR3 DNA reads TGTGCTAGTGGTTGCGTTAGGGGTGAGCAGTTCTTC. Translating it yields CASGCVRGEQFF.

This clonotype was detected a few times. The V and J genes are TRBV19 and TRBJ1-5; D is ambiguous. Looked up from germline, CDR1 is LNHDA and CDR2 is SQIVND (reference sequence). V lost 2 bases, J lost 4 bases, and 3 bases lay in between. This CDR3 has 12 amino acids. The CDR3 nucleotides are TGTGCCAGTAGTATAACGAATCAGCCCCAGCATTTT. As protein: CASSITNQPQHF. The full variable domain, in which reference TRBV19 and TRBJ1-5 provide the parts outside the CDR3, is DGGITQSPKYLFRKEGQNVTLSCEQNLNHDAMYWYRQDPGQGLRLIYYSQIVNDFQKGDIAEGYSVSREKKESFPLTVTSAQKNPTAFYLCASSITNQPQHFGDGTRLSIL.

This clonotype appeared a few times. The CDR3 DNA follows: TGTGCCAGCAGCTCCCCAGGGGGCGGCTATGGCTACACCTTC. Amino acids: CASSSPGGGYGYTF. V and J are TRBV5-4 and TRBJ1-2; 8 nucleotides agree with TRBD1. Trimming at V came to 3 bases and at J to 4 bases, leaving 5 bases not matched to a gene. Germline-derived CDR1 and CDR2 are SGHNT and YYREEE (reference sequence). The CDR3 covers 14 residues.

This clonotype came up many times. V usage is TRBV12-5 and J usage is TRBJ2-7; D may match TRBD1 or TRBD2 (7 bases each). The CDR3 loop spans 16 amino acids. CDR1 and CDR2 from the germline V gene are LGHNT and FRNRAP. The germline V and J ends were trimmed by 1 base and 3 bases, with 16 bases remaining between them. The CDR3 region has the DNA TGTGCTAGTGGTTTGGCGACAGGGCCGGGAGGCTACGAGCAGTACTTC. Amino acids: CASGLATGPGGYEQYF.

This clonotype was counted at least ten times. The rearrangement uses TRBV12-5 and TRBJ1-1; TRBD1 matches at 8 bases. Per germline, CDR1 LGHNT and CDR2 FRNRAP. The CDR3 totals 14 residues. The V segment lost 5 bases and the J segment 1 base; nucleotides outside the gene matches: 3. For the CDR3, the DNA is TGTGCTAGTGGTAGCACAGGGGGGAACACTGAAGCTTTCTTT. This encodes CASGSTGGNTEAFF.

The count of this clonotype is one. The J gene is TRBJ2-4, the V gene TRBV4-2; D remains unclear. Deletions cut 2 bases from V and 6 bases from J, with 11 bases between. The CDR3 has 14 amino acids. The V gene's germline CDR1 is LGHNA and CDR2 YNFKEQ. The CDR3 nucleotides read TGTGCCAGCAGCCAAAGTGATGGTTTAAACATTCAGTACTTC. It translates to CASSQSDGLNIQYF.

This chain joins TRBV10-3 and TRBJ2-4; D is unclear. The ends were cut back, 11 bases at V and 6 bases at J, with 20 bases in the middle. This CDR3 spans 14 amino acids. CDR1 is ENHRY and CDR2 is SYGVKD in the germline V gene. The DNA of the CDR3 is TGTGCCCCGAGCCAACTGCCGAGAGGAAACATTCAGTACTTC. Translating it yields CAPSQLPRGNIQYF.

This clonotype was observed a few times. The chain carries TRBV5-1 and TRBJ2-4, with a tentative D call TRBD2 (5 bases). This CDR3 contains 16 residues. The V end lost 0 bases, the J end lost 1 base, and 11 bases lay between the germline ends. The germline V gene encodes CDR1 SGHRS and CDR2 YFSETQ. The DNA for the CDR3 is TGCGCCAGCAGCTTGGTCCTAGGCGGGGCCAAAAACATTCAGTACTTC. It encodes CASSLVLGGAKNIQYF.

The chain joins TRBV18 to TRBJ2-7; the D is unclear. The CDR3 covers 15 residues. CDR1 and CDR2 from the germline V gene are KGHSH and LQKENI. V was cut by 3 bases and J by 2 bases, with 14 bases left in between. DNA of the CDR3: TGTGCCAGCTCACCCAGACTGGACGGTACCTACGAGCAGTACTTC. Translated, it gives CASSPRLDGTYEQYF.

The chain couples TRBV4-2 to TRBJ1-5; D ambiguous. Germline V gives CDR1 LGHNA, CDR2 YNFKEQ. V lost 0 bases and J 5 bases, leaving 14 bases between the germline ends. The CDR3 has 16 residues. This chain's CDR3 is CASSQEAGLRDQPQHF. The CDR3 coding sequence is TGTGCCAGCAGCCAAGAGGCGGGCTTACGAGATCAGCCCCAGCATTTT.

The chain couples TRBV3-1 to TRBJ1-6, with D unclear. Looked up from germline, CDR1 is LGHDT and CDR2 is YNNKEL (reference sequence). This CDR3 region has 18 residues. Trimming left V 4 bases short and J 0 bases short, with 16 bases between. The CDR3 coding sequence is TGTGCCAGCAGCCGGGGTTTCCGAAGAAGCTCCTATAATTCACCCCTCCACTTT. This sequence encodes CASSRGFRRSSYNSPLHF.

The CDR3 DNA is TGTGCCAGCAGCTTAAATCGCGGACGCACCTACGAGCAGTACTTC. It translates to CASSLNRGRTYEQYF. This chain joins TRBV7-2 and TRBJ2-7; D gene uncertain. This CDR3 comprises 15 residues. From germline, CDR1 is SGHTA and CDR2 FQGNSA. Deletions cut 2 bases from V and 2 bases from J, with 13 bases between.

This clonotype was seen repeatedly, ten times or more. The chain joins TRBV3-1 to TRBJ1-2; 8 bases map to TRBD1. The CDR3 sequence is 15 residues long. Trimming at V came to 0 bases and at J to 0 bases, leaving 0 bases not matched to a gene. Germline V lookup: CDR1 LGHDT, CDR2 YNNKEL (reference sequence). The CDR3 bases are TGTGCCAGCAGCCAAGAGGACAGGGCTAACTATGGCTACACCTTC. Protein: CASSQEDRANYGYTF.

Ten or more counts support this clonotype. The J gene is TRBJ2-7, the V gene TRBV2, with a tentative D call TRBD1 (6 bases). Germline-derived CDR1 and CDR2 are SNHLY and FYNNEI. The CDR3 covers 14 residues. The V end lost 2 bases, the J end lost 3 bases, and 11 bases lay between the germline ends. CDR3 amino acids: CASSEFLQGYEQYF. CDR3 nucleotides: TGTGCCAGCAGTGAATTCCTACAGGGCTACGAGCAGTACTTC.

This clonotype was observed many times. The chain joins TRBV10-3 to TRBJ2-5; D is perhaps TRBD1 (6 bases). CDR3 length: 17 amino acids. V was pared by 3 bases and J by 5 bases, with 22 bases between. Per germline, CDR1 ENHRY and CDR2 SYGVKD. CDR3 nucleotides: TGTGCCATCAGTGATTTGGGACACCCCTCAACGAGGGAGACCCAGTACTTC. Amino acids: CAISDLGHPSTRETQYF.

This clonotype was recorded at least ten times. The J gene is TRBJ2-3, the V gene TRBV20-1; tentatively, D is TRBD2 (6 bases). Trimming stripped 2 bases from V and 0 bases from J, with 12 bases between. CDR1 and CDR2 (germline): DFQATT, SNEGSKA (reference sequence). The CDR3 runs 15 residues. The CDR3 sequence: CSARSGSGSTDTQYF. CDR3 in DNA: TGCAGTGCTAGATCTGGTAGCGGAAGCACAGATACGCAGTATTTT.

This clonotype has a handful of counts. The CDR3 sequence: CASSLWGALEMDLFF. The DNA for the CDR3 is TGTGCCAGCAGCCTCTGGGGGGCCCTCGAGATGGATCTGTTCTTC. The V gene is TRBV14, the J gene TRBJ2-1; TRBD1 or TRBD2 may be the D gene (6 bases each). CDR1 is SGHDN, CDR2 FVKESK, per germline. This CDR3 region has 15 residues. V lost 4 bases and J 15 bases, leaving 25 bases between the germline ends.

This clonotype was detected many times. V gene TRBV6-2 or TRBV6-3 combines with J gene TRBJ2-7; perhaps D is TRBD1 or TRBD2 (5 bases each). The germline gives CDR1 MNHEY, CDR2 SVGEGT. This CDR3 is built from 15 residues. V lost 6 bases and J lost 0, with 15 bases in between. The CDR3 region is CASSDGSGASYEQYF. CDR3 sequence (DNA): TGTGCCAGCAGCGACGGGTCCGGGGCCTCCTACGAGCAGTACTTC.